This TCR beta chain was documented in a study of T-cell memory formation after mild COVID-19. TCRdb recomputed calls from the 5' RACE reads with MiXCR, one row per CDR3 protein. The sample lists more than 350,000 distinct CDR3 sequences, roughly 21% occurring once. This CDR3 has 15 amino acids. Germline assignment: CDR1 KGHSH and CDR2 LQKENI. V trimming: 2 bases; J trimming: 5 bases; junction bases outside the gene matches: 5. The genes are TRBV18 and TRBJ2-1, with 8 bases that match TRBD1. Sequences were obtained from PBMCs or a T cell subset sorted from them (not recorded which). The TCR was taken from an adult woman who had mild COVID-19 (a few samples of this study predate the infection). Cell type and time point are not known. The CDR3 sequence is CASSPTGQGHNEQFF. The CDR3, as DNA: TGTGCCAGCTCACCAACCGGACAGGGCCACAATGAGCAGTTCTTC.